This T cell receptor beta chain was retrieved from a study of blood T cell repertoires in COVID-19. Participants, about 18 to 89 years old, spanned fewer than 30 US areas. Data came from immunoSEQ multiplex PCR; TCRdb stores just in-frame clones and leaves some out. The data hold roughly 300,000 clones, with approximately 84% observed a single time. Germline CDR1 and CDR2: LNHDA and SQIVND (reference sequence). The CDR3 sequence is 11 residues long. V was cut by 9 bases and J by 4 bases, with 9 bases left in between. Material: PBMCs or T cells enriched from blood (not recorded which). The gene calls are TRBV19 and TRBJ1-1, with D unclear. This sequence was found in a man aged 25-45 years who had recovered from COVID-19. CDR3: CASTVRTEAFF. CDR3 DNA: TGTGCCAGCACAGTACGCACTGAAGCTTTCTTT.